Included here is one T cell receptor (beta chain) sequence, with context. Its antigen remains unidentified. The input lacks base qualities; no much larger clone sits a single base away. Ficoll-Paque density gradient centrifugation was used to isolate PBMCs. This record comes from a study of T-cell memory formation after mild COVID-19 (dated by TCRdb to about 2021). In the study overall: TCR sequence clusters from the two donors were found to be largely donor specific. T-cell clones expanding and contracting after mild COVID-19 in a couple of donors were tracked by longitudinal TCRalpha and TCRbeta repertoire sequencing. The cohort comprised two young, previously healthy adult volunteers, one female and one male.

The run used an Illumina NovaSeq 6000. TCRalpha and TCRbeta cDNA libraries were built by 5'RACE with constant-segment primers, adding sample barcodes and unique molecular identifiers. RNA was extracted from every sample with Trizol reagent. Library amplification was performed in two PCR steps, and a second sample barcode and Illumina TruSeq adapters were introduced in the second step. The libraries were sequenced on an Illumina NovaSeq using 2 x 150 bp paired-end reads. The study's own analysis went as follows. The reads were demultiplexed and collapsed into UMI-guided consensus sequences using migec v1.2.7. Using mixcr v2.1.11, UMI consensuses were aligned to TRA and TRB V and J templates and then assembled into clonotypes. Expanded or contracted clonotypes were those called significant by both edgeR and NoisET, with noise models trained on biological replicates. For edgeR calls, a false discovery rate-adjusted p below 0.01 and a log2 fold-change threshold of 1 were applied. As an exploratory analysis of dynamics, max-normalized trajectories of the 1000 most abundant clonotypes were examined with PCA combined with hierarchical clustering. Each responding clone was given a CD4 or CD8 phenotype based on the CD4+ and CD8+ repertoires, which had been sequenced separately. The public reads were reanalyzed by TCRdb: fastp trimming at Q25, MiXCR alignment, in-frame beta chains only. Identical CDR3 protein sequences are pooled into one entry, listed with their most common genes and DNA. What appears here as the V and J calls and clone size reflects TCRdb's work, not the paper's. The sample has fewer than 650,000 distinct CDR3 sequences on record, about 20% of them singletons. The ten biggest clones cover around 8.4% of the sample.

V ends up 0 bases short and J 6 bases short, with an unmatched junction base count of 7. The germline V gene yields SGHAT for CDR1 and FQNNGV for CDR2. Spanning cysteine to phenylalanine, the CDR3 consists of 16 amino acids. The CDR3 DNA has 48 bases and is translated from base 1. The study at large found these results: Some responding clones were found in pre-infection memory, which suggests that pre-existing cross-reactive memory T cells took part in the SARS-CoV-2 response. SARS-CoV-2 specificity was not confirmed for the second-wave clones peaking on day 37. Clones contracting from day 15 to 85 had balanced CD4/CD8 phenotypes, while a second wave expanding from day 15 to 37 was biased towards CD4+. Only two mild cases were covered in the study, and larger cohorts including severe cases with pre-infection samples were considered necessary. Contracting CD4+ clones appeared mostly in the CM and EM memory subsets, whereas CD8+ clones were enriched in EMRA.

The sequenced sample consisted of PBMCs or a T cell subset sorted from them (not recorded which). The receptor comes from an adult woman who had mild COVID-19 (a few samples of this study predate the infection). The sample titles of this study are shuffled in the database, so cell type and time point are left out; the donor was told from shared clones. Recombination connected TRBV11-2 to TRBJ2-3; 9 central bases correspond to TRBD2. The sequenced DNA is TGTGCCAGCAGCTTAGATTTGCGGGAGGGCCGTGATACGCAGTATTTT. Translated, this is CASSLDLREGRDTQYF.